The rows below give T cell receptor beta chains drawn from one sample of a study of blood T cells in healthy people across ages. TCRdb reprocessed the 5' RACE reads via MiXCR and lists one record per CDR3 protein. The table records 1,500,000 or so distinct CDR3 sequences, approximately 59% of them present only once. The sequenced sample consisted of blood. The receptors were gathered from a man aged 18 to 30 in good health. CDR3s include the opening cysteine and the closing phenylalanine or tryptophan. A D gene is named only where the DNA matches it firmly. Only part of the rows carry a size: once, few, many, or a class if the clone is expanded.

V gene	clone size	D gene	J gene	CDR3 DNA	CDR3 protein
TRBV6-5	NA	NA	TRBJ1-1	TGTGCCAGCCTCGGGGGTTTAGGCACTGAAGCTTTCTTT	CASLGGLGTEAFF
TRBV6-2/TRBV6-3	NA	NA	TRBJ2-3	TGTGCCAGCACGGAGCGACAGGGGAGGGCGCGGACAGATACGCAGTATTTT	CASTERQGRARTDTQYF
TRBV7-9	NA	NA	TRBJ2-3	TGTGCCAGCAGCTTAGCGCTGGCGGGAACGGCAGATACGCAGTATTTT	CASSLALAGTADTQYF
TRBV7-8	NA	NA	TRBJ2-3	TGTGCCAGCTCCCGGGCTATGGGCACAGATACGCAGTATTTT	CASSRAMGTDTQYF
TRBV29-1	few	NA	TRBJ2-5	TGCAGCGTTGGCGGAGCGGAGGGCGGAGAGACCCAGTACTTC	CSVGGAEGGETQYF
TRBV6-2/TRBV6-3	NA	NA	TRBJ1-2	TGTGCCAGCAGTGACTACAGGTCCGTCTATGGCTACACCTTC	CASSDYRSVYGYTF
TRBV12-3/TRBV12-4	NA	TRBD1	TRBJ2-1	TGTGCCAGCAGTTTAGGGACAGGGGCCTACCTATCCTACAATGAGCAGTTCTTC	CASSLGTGAYLSYNEQFF
TRBV5-1	NA	NA	TRBJ2-5	TGCGCCAGCAGCTTGGATAGATCGGGTAATGAGCAGTACTTC	CASSLDRSGNEQYF
TRBV6-5	NA	NA	TRBJ2-7	TGTGCCAGCAGTTACTCCCACACTAGTGCCTACGAGCAGTACTTC	CASSYSHTSAYEQYF
TRBV4-1	NA	NA	TRBJ2-1	TGCGCCAGCAGCCAAGTAGCTAGCGACAATGAGCAGTTCTTC	CASSQVASDNEQFF
TRBV12-3/TRBV12-4	NA	NA	TRBJ2-5	TGTGCCAGCGGTGCGCCAGAGACCCAGTACTTC	CASGAPETQYF
TRBV4-1	once	NA	TRBJ1-2	TGCGCCAGCAGCCACCAGACTGAACTCTATGGCTACACCTTC	CASSHQTELYGYTF
TRBV7-9	NA	TRBD2	TRBJ2-7	TGTGCCAGCAGCTTAATACCCTCGGGACTAGCGGGAGGGCGGGTCTACGAGCAGTACTTC	CASSLIPSGLAGGRVYEQYF
TRBV27	NA	TRBD2	TRBJ2-1	TGTGCCAGCAGTTTGGAGCGGGGACCCAACAATGAGCAGTTCTTC	CASSLERGPNNEQFF
TRBV4-1	NA	TRBD2	TRBJ2-4	TGCGCCAGCAGCCAAGATCCGGGGGGGGACATAAGGGTCATTCAGTACTTC	CASSQDPGGDIRVIQYF
TRBV7-9	NA	NA	TRBJ1-2	TGTGCCAGCAGCTCGGCAGAAATAATCAGGGTGGATGGCTACACCTTC	CASSSAEIIRVDGYTF
TRBV27	NA	TRBD1	TRBJ1-4	TGTGCCAGCAGACTCCGGACAGGGGGCCTGGGAGAAAAACTGTTTTTT	CASRLRTGGLGEKLFF
TRBV29-1	few	NA	TRBJ2-7	TGCAGCGTTGACGGCAGGTACTTC	CSVDGRYF